The rows below give T cell receptor beta chains drawn from one sample of a study of blood T cell repertoires in COVID-19. Sequenced by immunoSEQ multiplex PCR; TCRdb stores in-frame clones only, minus some. The sample shows 68,000 or so clones, around 87% of them seen only once. What was sequenced was peripheral blood. The receptors shown here come from a man in his fifties with active COVID-19. The CDR3 runs from the conserved cysteine through the conserved F or W. D genes are given only for firm matches. Clone sizes are given selectively: once, few, many, or a class where the clone is expanded.

J | D | V | size | CDR3 | DNA
TRBJ1-6 | TRBD1 | TRBV9 | few | CASSEGTGGESPLHF | TGTGCCAGCAGCGAGGGGACAGGGGGAGAATCACCCCTCCACTTT
TRBJ2-1 | - | TRBV4-2 | - | CASSQDYRGLVEQFF | TGTGCCAGCAGCCAAGATTATAGGGGACTCGTTGAGCAGTTCTTC
TRBJ1-1 | TRBD1 | TRBV27 | - | CASSLRGQGLNTEAFF | TGTGCCAGCAGTTTAAGGGGACAGGGGTTGAACACTGAAGCTTTCTTT
TRBJ2-1 | - | TRBV11-2 | - | CASSSTEHYNEQFF | TGTGCCAGCAGCTCGACAGAGCACTACAATGAGCAGTTCTTC
TRBJ1-1 | TRBD1 | TRBV19 | - | CASSTTTGLTEAFF | TGTGCCAGTAGTACCACGACAGGGTTAACTGAAGCTTTCTTT
TRBJ2-3 | - | TRBV15 | - | CATMKASARDTQYF | TGTGCCACCATGAAAGCCTCAGCTAGAGATACGCAGTATTTT
TRBJ1-6 | - | TRBV6-6 | - | CASSYSRPESNSPLHF | TGTGCCAGCAGTTACTCGAGGCCCGAGAGTAATTCACCCCTCCACTTT
TRBJ2-3 | - | TRBV5-6 | - | CASSQSDRSTDTQYF | TGTGCCAGCAGCCAATCAGACAGAAGCACAGATACGCAGTATTTT
TRBJ2-2 | TRBD1 | TRBV25-1 | - | CASKGTGGAGELFF | TGTGCCAGCAAAGGGACAGGTGGAGCCGGGGAGCTGTTTTTT
TRBJ1-1 | - | TRBV5-4 | - | CASSPAGEFGEAFF | TGTGCCAGCAGCCCTGCAGGGGAATTCGGTGAAGCTTTCTTT
TRBJ2-1 | TRBD1 | TRBV5-4 | - | CASSSPGQEKFF | TGTGCCAGCAGCTCACCGGGACAGGAGAAGTTCTTC
TRBJ2-1 | - | TRBV5-1 | - | CASSLSTLRGEQFF | TGCGCCAGCAGCCTTTCCACCCTTAGGGGGGAGCAGTTCTTC
TRBJ2-2 | TRBD1 | TRBV28 | - | CASSDPGQGAGELFF | TGTGCCAGCAGTGACCCGGGACAGGGGGCCGGGGAGCTGTTTTTT
TRBJ2-7 | - | TRBV7-2 | - | CASSSPAVSYEQYF | TGTGCCAGCAGCTCTCCCGCGGTCTCCTACGAGCAGTACTTC
TRBJ1-3 | - | TRBV10-2 | - | CASIGGGHSGNTIYF | TGCGCCAGCATCGGCGGGGGCCACTCTGGAAACACCATATATTTT
TRBJ1-2 | TRBD1 | TRBV11-2 | once | CASSIGTGIIGYTF | TGTGCCAGCAGCATCGGGACAGGGATTATCGGCTACACCTTC
TRBJ1-2 | TRBD1 | TRBV28 | - | CASSFSGGDYGYTF | TGTGCCAGCAGTTTCTCAGGGGGTGACTATGGCTACACCTTC
TRBJ1-6 | - | TRBV4-3 | - | CASSQRFGENSPLHF | TGCGCCAGCAGCCAAAGGTTCGGGGAGAATTCACCCCTCCACTTT
TRBJ2-7 | - | TRBV29-1 | - | CSVEPQGSYEQYF | TGCAGCGTTGAGCCCCAGGGCTCCTACGAGCAGTACTTC
TRBJ2-1 | - | TRBV19 | once | CASSIGWAPYNEQFF | TGTGCCAGTAGTATTGGGTGGGCGCCCTACAATGAGCAGTTCTTC
TRBJ1-5 | - | TRBV2 | - | CASSFREGQPQHF | TGTGCCAGCAGTTTCAGGGAAGGGCAGCCCCAGCATTTT
TRBJ1-5 | - | TRBV4-3 | - | CASSRGGVNQPQHF | TGCGCCAGCAGCCGAGGAGGCGTCAATCAGCCCCAGCATTTT
TRBJ2-3 | - | TRBV19 | - | CASSQGGTDTQYF | TGTGCCAGTAGTCAGGGCGGCACAGATACGCAGTATTTT
TRBJ2-5 | - | TRBV7-8 | - | CASSLGRGQETQYF | TGTGCCAGCAGCTTAGGACGCGGCCAAGAGACCCAGTACTTC